A single sample gave rise to the 11 T cell receptor beta chains below, sequenced in a study of blood T cells in healthy people across ages. A second about 6 to 12 cycle PCR used barcoded and J-beta primers. Each CDR3 protein gets one entry after TCRdb re-called the 5' RACE reads with MiXCR. The sample shows under 750,000 distinct CDR3 sequences, around half of them seen only once. Source material: blood. These receptors were obtained from an elderly man in good health.

This clonotype was seen many times. The chain recombines TRBV7-9 with TRBJ2-2; the D is unclear. V lost 7 bases to trimming and J lost 2 bases, with 5 bases between them. Per the germline V gene, CDR1 is SEHNR and CDR2 is FQNEAQ (reference sequence). The length of the CDR3 is 12 residues. This CDR3 is CASKQNTGELFF. CDR3 sequence (DNA): TGTGCCAGCAAGCAAAACACCGGGGAGCTGTTTTTT.

Regarding this clonotype: The junction shows a germline mismatch at one end, possibly a read error. The chain combines TRBV29-1 with TRBJ2-3, with TRBD2 matching 14 bases. Germline assignment: CDR1 SQVTM and CDR2 ANQGSEA. There are 18 residues in the CDR3. The DNA of the CDR3 is TGCAGCGTTGAAGGACTAGCGGGAGGGCCGGGTAGCACAGATACGCGGTATTTT. Translating gives CSVEGLAGGPGSTDTRYF.

The chain employs TRBV4-1 and TRBJ1-4, with D perhaps TRBD1 (5 bases). Deletions cut 4 bases from V and 4 bases from J, with 10 bases between. Germline V gene data show CDR1 as MGHRA and CDR2 as YSYEKL. The CDR3 is 14 residues long. CDR3 sequence reads: CASSRDEGNEKLFF. The DNA for the CDR3 is TGCGCCAGCAGCCGGGACGAGGGTAATGAAAAACTGTTTTTT.

The rearrangement links TRBV9 to TRBJ2-2; no clear D. The CDR3 is 15 amino acids. The V gene lost 1 base and the J gene lost 2 bases, with 9 bases spanning the gap. The germline CDR1 and CDR2 sequences are SGDLS and YYNGEE. CDR3 amino acids: CASSVRQDNTGELFF. The CDR3 nucleotides are TGTGCCAGCAGCGTAAGGCAGGACAACACCGGGGAGCTGTTTTTT.

Comment on this clonotype: This may be a read error, as it is one base from a much larger clone. The J gene is TRBJ2-7, the V gene TRBV9; weak D call: TRBD2 (6 bases). V was cut by 3 bases and J by 6 bases, with 13 bases left in between. The CDR3 contains 13 residues. Germline CDR1 and CDR2: SGDLS and YYNGEE. The DNA for the CDR3 is TGTGCCAGCAGCGGGGGGGTATCGGGCGAGCAGTACTTC. Encoded protein: CASSGGVSGEQYF.

The rearrangement uses TRBV29-1 and TRBJ2-2, with D maybe TRBD1 (5 bases). V was shortened by 4 bases and J by 2 bases, with 11 bases between the two germline ends. The CDR3 extends over 14 amino acids. Germline-derived CDR1 and CDR2 are SQVTM and ANQGSEA. The chain's CDR3 is CSVVGHSNTGELFF. For the CDR3, the DNA is TGCAGCGTTGTGGGGCACTCTAACACCGGGGAGCTGTTTTTT.

This chain connects TRBV7-3 to TRBJ2-1; the D is unclear. Trimming removed 1 base from V and 6 bases from J, with 10 bases in between. Germline V gene data show CDR1 as SGHTA and CDR2 as FQGTGA. The CDR3 runs 14 residues. CDR3 nucleotide sequence: TGTGCCAGCAGCTTAAGGGCAACGAGCAATGAGCAGTTCTTC. Translation: CASSLRATSNEQFF.

The rearrangement uses TRBV7-8 and TRBJ1-4, with D perhaps TRBD1 (5 bases). The CDR3 is 16 amino acids. The ends were cut back, 2 bases at V and 3 bases at J, with 13 bases in the middle. Germline CDR1 and CDR2: SGHVS and FQNEAQ. CDR3 in DNA: TGTGCCAGCAGCTTAATTTCGGGACGGCCTAATGAAAAACTGTTTTTT. Translated: CASSLISGRPNEKLFF.

The CDR3 here is CSASEPGGGVTEAFF. CDR3 nucleotides: TGCAGTGCTAGTGAGCCAGGTGGGGGTGTCACTGAAGCTTTCTTT. This chain links TRBV20-1 with TRBJ1-1; D may be TRBD1 (5 bases). The CDR3 totals 15 residues. The V gene lost 3 bases and the J gene lost 4 bases, with 18 bases spanning the gap. Germline V gives CDR1 DFQATT, CDR2 SNEGSKA (reference sequence).

This clonotype has ten or more counts. The chain recombines TRBV6-5 with TRBJ2-1; 8 bases line up with TRBD2. CDR1 MNHEY and CDR2 SVGAGI come from the germline V gene. The CDR3 length is 12 residues. J was trimmed by 6 bases and V by 6 bases; bases with no gene match: 1. CDR3: CASSGTSNEQFF. Written as DNA, the CDR3 is TGTGCCAGCAGCGGGACTAGCAATGAGCAGTTCTTC.

The chain has TRBV6-1 and TRBJ1-4; D not resolved. Trimming took off 2 bases at V and 8 bases at J, with 6 bases between the two ends. The CDR3 is 12 residues long. Germline CDR1 and CDR2: MNHNS and SASEGT. CDR3 sequence reads: CASSELGEKLFF. DNA of the CDR3: TGTGCCAGCAGTGAATTGGGAGAAAAACTGTTTTTT.